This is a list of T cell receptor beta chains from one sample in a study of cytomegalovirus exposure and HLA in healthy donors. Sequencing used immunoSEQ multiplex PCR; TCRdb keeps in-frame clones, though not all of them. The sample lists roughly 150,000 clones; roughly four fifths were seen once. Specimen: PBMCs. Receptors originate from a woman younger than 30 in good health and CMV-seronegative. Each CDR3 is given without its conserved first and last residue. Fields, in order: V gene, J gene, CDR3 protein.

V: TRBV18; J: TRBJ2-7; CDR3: ASSPSREQY
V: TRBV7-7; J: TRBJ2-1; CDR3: ASSLDRGNEQF
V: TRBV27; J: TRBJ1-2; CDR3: ASSPGGQSYGYT
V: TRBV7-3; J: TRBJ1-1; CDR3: ASSPRGNTEAF
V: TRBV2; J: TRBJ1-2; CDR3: ASSRRQGQGYGYT
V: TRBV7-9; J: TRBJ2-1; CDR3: ASSLGFGYNEQF
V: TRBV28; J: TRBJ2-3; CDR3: ASRVAGGPGTQY
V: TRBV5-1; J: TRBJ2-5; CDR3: ASWGLAEETQY
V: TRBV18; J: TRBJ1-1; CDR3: ASSPPRQHMNTEAF
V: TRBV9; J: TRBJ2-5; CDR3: ASSVGGLALETQY
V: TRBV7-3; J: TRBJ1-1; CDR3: ASSLSPGTNTEAF
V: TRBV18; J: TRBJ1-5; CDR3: ASSPPGLNQPQH
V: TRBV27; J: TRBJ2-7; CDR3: ASSYNRGEQY
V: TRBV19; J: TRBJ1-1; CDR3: ASSIHRANTEAF
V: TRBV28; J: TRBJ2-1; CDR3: ASSTLSRGNEQF
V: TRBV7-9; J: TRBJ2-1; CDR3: ASSFAAVGNEQF
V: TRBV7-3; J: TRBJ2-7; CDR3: ASSTDIRDEQY
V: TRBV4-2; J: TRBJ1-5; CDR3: ASSQLPGQGKQPQH
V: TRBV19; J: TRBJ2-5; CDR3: ASTRKIGGETQY
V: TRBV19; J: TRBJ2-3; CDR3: ASSIRRLTSGTDTQY
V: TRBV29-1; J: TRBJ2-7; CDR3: SAARRRERGSYEQY
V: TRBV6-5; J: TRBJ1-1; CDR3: ASSWTGVITEAF
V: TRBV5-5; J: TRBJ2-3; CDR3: ASSPGQSRTDTQY
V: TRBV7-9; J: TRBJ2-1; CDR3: ASRGRPSPDEQF
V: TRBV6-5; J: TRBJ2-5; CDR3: ASSYWDRVGTQY
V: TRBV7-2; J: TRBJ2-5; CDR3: ASSLRRIAGDQETQY
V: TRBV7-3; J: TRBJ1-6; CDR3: ASSLGGTVNSPLH
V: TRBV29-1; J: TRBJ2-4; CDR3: SVAGTSGGAMNIQY
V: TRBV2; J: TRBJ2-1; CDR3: GGKSGGGHEQF